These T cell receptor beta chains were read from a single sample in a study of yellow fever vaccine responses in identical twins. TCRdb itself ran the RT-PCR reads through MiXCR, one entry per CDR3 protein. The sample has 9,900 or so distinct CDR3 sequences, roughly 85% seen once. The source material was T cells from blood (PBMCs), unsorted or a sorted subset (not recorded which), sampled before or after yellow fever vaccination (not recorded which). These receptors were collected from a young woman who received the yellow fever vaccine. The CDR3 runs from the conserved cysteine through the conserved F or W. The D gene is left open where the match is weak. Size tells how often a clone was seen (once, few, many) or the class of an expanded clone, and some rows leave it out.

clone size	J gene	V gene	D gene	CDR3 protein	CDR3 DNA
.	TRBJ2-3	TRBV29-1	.	CSVGPGIADTQYF	TGCAGCGTTGGGCCGGGAATAGCAGATACGCAGTATTTT
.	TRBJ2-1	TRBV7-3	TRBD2	CASSPTGGAQVNEQFF	TGTGCCAGCAGCCCGACGGGGGGGGCGCAGGTGAATGAGCAGTTCTTC
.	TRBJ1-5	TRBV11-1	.	CASSGGQLNQPQHF	TGTGCCAGCAGCGGAGGACAGCTCAATCAGCCCCAGCATTTT
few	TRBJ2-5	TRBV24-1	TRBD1	CATSDPGTGRETQYF	TGTGCCACCAGTGATCCAGGGACAGGGCGAGAGACCCAGTACTTC
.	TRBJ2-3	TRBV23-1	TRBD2	CASIEAGVSTSSTDTQYF	TGCGCCAGCATCGAAGCGGGAGTTTCCACGTCTAGCACAGATACGCAGTATTTT
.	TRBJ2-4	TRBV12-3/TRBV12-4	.	CASSFIEGTLAKNIQYF	TGTGCCAGCAGTTTCATAGAGGGAACTCTAGCCAAAAACATTCAGTACTTC
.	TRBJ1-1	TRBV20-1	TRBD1	CSAATGVGTEAFF	TGCAGTGCCGCGACAGGGGTGGGCACTGAAGCTTTCTTT
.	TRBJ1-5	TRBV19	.	CASSQGWGNQPQHF	TGTGCCAGTAGCCAAGGTTGGGGAAATCAGCCCCAGCATTTT
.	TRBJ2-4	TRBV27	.	CASSLSRLAKNIQYF	TGTGCCAGCAGTTTATCGAGATTAGCCAAAAACATTCAGTACTTC
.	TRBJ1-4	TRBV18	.	CASSPPGATNEKLFF	TGTGCCAGCTCACCACCAGGTGCAACTAATGAAAAACTGTTTTTT
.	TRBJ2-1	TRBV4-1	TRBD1	CASSQGPDRANEQFF	TGCGCCAGCAGCCAGGGTCCGGACAGGGCCAATGAGCAGTTCTTC
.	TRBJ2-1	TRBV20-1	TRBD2	CSARGLAASYNEQFF	TGCAGTGCTAGAGGACTAGCGGCCTCCTACAATGAGCAGTTCTTC
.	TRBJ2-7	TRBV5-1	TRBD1	CATSRDRGYEQYF	TGCGCCACGTCCCGGGACAGGGGCTACGAGCAGTACTTC
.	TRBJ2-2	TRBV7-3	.	CASSLNTGGTGELFF	TGTGCCAGCAGCTTAAATACAGGAGGGACCGGGGAGCTGTTTTTT
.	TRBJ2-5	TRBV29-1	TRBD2	CSVLLAGGETQYF	TGCAGCGTCCTACTAGCGGGGGGGGAGACCCAGTACTTC
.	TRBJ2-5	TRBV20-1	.	CSARDLGGAWETQYF	TGCAGTGCTAGAGATCTGGGGGGCGCTTGGGAGACCCAGTACTTC
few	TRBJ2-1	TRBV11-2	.	CASSLERGNEQFF	TGTGCCAGCAGCTTAGAAAGGGGGAATGAGCAGTTCTTC
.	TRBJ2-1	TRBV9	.	CASSFGGRNNEQFF	TGTGCCAGCAGCTTTGGTGGGCGCAACAATGAGCAGTTCTTC
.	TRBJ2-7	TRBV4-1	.	CASSQEEGVDEQYF	TGCGCCAGCAGCCAAGAAGAGGGGGTCGACGAGCAGTACTTC
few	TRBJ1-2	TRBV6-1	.	CASRQPGTNIYGYTF	TGTGCCAGCAGGCAGCCCGGGACAAACATCTATGGCTACACCTTC
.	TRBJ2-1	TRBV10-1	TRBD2	CASSAGGNEQFF	TGCGCCAGCAGTGCGGGGGGCAATGAGCAGTTCTTC
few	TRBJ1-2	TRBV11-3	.	CASSSDNTDAYGYTF	TGTGCCAGCAGCAGCGACAATACCGATGCCTATGGCTACACCTTC
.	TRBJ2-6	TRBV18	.	CASSPVGSGANVLTF	TGTGCCAGCTCACCGGTGGGTTCCGGGGCCAACGTCCTGACTTTC
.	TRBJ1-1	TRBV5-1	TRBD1	CASNRGFGMNTEAFF	TGCGCCAGCAACAGGGGTTTCGGTATGAACACTGAAGCTTTCTTT
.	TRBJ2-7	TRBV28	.	CASSSFAYEQYF	TGTGCCAGCAGTTCGTTTGCGTACGAGCAGTACTTC
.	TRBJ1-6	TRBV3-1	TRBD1	CASTSLTRGKNSPLHF	TGTGCCAGCACCTCACTCACCAGGGGGAAGAATTCACCCCTCCACTTT
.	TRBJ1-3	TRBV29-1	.	CSVDLSGNTIYF	TGCAGCGTTGACCTCTCTGGAAACACCATATATTTT